Listed below are T cell receptor beta chains from one sample, sequenced in a study of response to subunit inactivated influenza vaccine. TCRdb re-called the RT-PCR reads with MiXCR, one entry per CDR3 protein. Of about 500,000 distinct CDR3 sequences listed, about 15% were seen once; the top ten hold less than 4%. Sequencing was performed on CD4+ T cells sorted from PBMCs, taken roughly 24 months after vaccination. Every receptor here comes from a man between 50 and 69 years old who received an inactivated influenza vaccine. Both conserved end residues are part of each CDR3. Clone size appears in some rows only: once, few, many, or a class for an expanded clone.

clone size,J gene,CDR3 length,V gene,CDR3 protein
-,TRBJ1-4,12,TRBV6-6,CASGGGREKLFF
few,TRBJ1-6,13,TRBV2,CACHETGDSPLHF
few,TRBJ2-7,15,TRBV19,CASSASRGETYEQYF
-,TRBJ1-1,14,TRBV20-1,CSAGRQGKNTEAFF
few,TRBJ1-5,15,TRBV2,CASSEYGQVGKPQHF
-,TRBJ2-4,17,TRBV7-2,CASSSLRRSGAKNIQYF
-,TRBJ2-1,14,TRBV7-9,CASSLARAGWEQFF
-,TRBJ2-2,18,TRBV6-2/TRBV6-3,CASSYLPLAGGLAGELFF
few,TRBJ1-5,13,TRBV18,CASSPQSNQPQHF
few,TRBJ2-3,16,TRBV9,CASSVTPDSRLETQYF
few,TRBJ2-5,16,TRBV5-1,CASSLGTSGKQETQYF
few,TRBJ2-4,17,TRBV7-9,CASSLARRTGGENIQYF
few,TRBJ2-5,14,TRBV10-3,CAISASGVQETQYF
few,TRBJ2-1,15,TRBV7-6,CASSSRRLSYNEQFF
few,TRBJ2-2,13,TRBV5-1,CASSLYSSGELFF
-,TRBJ2-4,15,TRBV20-1,CSAGRQGWDKNIQYF